These T cell receptor beta chains were read from a single sample in a study of spatial heterogeneity in lung cancer. Via MiXCR, TCRdb re-called the 5' RACE reads, giving one row per CDR3 protein. The sample shows fewer than 100,000 distinct CDR3 sequences, roughly 21% of them seen only once. Sequencing was performed on PBMCs, taken at follow-up. The receptors here all came from a male donor with early-stage non-small cell lung cancer. Each CDR3 is given with its conserved first and last residue. A D gene is named only where the DNA matches it firmly. Some rows mark clone size as missing; the rest say once, few, many or name a class of expanded clone.

v_gene	d_gene	j_gene	abundance	CDR3nt	CDR3aa
TRBV20-1	.	TRBJ2-1	few	TGCAGTGCTAGGACACGTTTGGTCTACAATGAGCAGTTCTTC	CSARTRLVYNEQFF
TRBV30	TRBD1	TRBJ1-2	few	TGTGCCCTACAGGGACAGCTCAACTATGGCTACACCTTC	CALQGQLNYGYTF
TRBV20-1	TRBD2	TRBJ2-7	once	TGCAGTGCTAGAGACGCTCTAGCGGCGACCTACGAGCAGTACTTC	CSARDALAATYEQYF
TRBV5-1	TRBD2	TRBJ2-1	.	TGCGCCAGCAATCTCGGGACCCCGGACGGGAGGCCGTTCTTC	CASNLGTPDGRPFF
TRBV24-1	TRBD1	TRBJ1-1	.	TGTGCCACCAGGTCCCCTGGGACAGGGGACACTGAAGCTTTCTTT	CATRSPGTGDTEAFF
TRBV6-5	.	TRBJ1-1	few	TGTGCCAGCAGTTACAGTTTGGCAGAGAACACTGAAGCTTTCTTT	CASSYSLAENTEAFF
TRBV27	TRBD2	TRBJ2-2	few	TGTGCCAGCACGCAAACGAGCGGGGGGGCCGGGGAGCTGTTTTTT	CASTQTSGGAGELFF
TRBV19	.	TRBJ2-1	few	TGTGCCAGTAGTATAGGGCAGTCCCCCGGCAATGAGCAGTTCTTC	CASSIGQSPGNEQFF
TRBV9	.	TRBJ2-5	few	TGTGCCAGCAGCGTGGATCCTAGCCGAGAGACCCAGTACTTC	CASSVDPSRETQYF
TRBV29-1	TRBD2	TRBJ2-1	.	TGCAGCGTTGAAGCTCGTGGACTAGCGGAATCCGAGCAGTTCTTC	CSVEARGLAESEQFF
TRBV4-1	TRBD1	TRBJ2-7	many	TGCGCCAGCAGCCCCCAGGGACAGGAGCAGTACTTC	CASSPQGQEQYF
TRBV3-1	TRBD2	TRBJ2-3	few	TGTGCCACCAGTACTAGCGCCCGCACAGATACGCAGTATTTT	CATSTSARTDTQYF
TRBV10-3	.	TRBJ2-3	.	TGTGCCATCAGTGAGCAAGGTACAGATACGCAGTATTTT	CAISEQGTDTQYF
TRBV20-1	.	TRBJ2-7	few	TGCAGTGCTGGGGGGTCCCTCGGTCGAACCCGCTCCTACGAGCAGTACTTC	CSAGGSLGRTRSYEQYF
TRBV11-2	.	TRBJ1-2	.	TGTGCCAGCAGCGGAGGATCAGCAGGCACCTTC	CASSGGSAGTF
TRBV6-2/TRBV6-3	.	TRBJ1-2	many	TGTGCCAGCAGTTACTTCGGACAAACGGCTAACTATGGCTACACCTTC	CASSYFGQTANYGYTF
TRBV7-2	TRBD1	TRBJ2-2	few	TGTGCCAGCAGCGCGCGCCGGGACAGTATTAGATTAGGGTCCGGGGAGCTGTTTTTT	CASSARRDSIRLGSGELFF
TRBV3-1	.	TRBJ2-3	few	TGTGCCAGCAGCCGAAGACAAAACACAGATACGCAGTATTTT	CASSRRQNTDTQYF
TRBV7-2	TRBD1	TRBJ1-1	.	TGTGCCAGCAGCTTGCGACAGGGAGCTGAAGCTTTCTTT	CASSLRQGAEAFF
TRBV7-2	.	TRBJ2-1	.	TGTGCCAGCAGCTCCGAACCCCATAGAACCGACAATGAGCAGTTCTTC	CASSSEPHRTDNEQFF
TRBV5-1	TRBD2	TRBJ2-3	once	TGCGCCAGCAGCTCAAGACTAGCGGGGGCGGGACCCACAGATACGCAGTATTTT	CASSSRLAGAGPTDTQYF
TRBV14	TRBD1	TRBJ1-2	.	TGTGCCAGCAGCCAAGAACCCGGGACAGGGGACGCTAACTATGGCTACACCTTC	CASSQEPGTGDANYGYTF
TRBV2	TRBD2	TRBJ2-2	few	TGTGCCAGCAGAAAAACTAGCGAGATTAACACCGGGGAGCTGTTTTTT	CASRKTSEINTGELFF
TRBV9	.	TRBJ2-2	many	TGTGCCAGCAGCCCCCAGGGGTCGCAAACCGGGGAGCTGTTTTTT	CASSPQGSQTGELFF
TRBV2	.	TRBJ1-1	.	TGTGCCAGCCGACAGGAGTCGAACACTGAAGCTTTCTTT	CASRQESNTEAFF